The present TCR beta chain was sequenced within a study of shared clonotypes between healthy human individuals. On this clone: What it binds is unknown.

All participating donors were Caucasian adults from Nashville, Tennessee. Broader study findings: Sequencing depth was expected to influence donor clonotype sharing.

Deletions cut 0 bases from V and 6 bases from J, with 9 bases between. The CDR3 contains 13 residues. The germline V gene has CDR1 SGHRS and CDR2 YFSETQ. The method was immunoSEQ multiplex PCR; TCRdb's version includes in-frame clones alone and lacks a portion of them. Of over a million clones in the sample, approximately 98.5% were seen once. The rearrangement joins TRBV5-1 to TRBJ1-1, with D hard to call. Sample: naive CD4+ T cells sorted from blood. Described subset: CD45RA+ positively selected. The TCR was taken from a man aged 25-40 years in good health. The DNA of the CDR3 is TGCGCCAGCAGCTTGGGGGGATTCGCTGAAGCTTTCTTT. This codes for CASSLGGFAEAFF. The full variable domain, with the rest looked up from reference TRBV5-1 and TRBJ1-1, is KAGVTQTPRYLIKTRGQQVTLSCSPISGHRSVSWYQQTPGQGLQFLFEYFSETQRNKGNFPGRFSGRQFSNSRSEMNVSTLELGDSALYLCASSLGGFAEAFFGQGTRLTVV.